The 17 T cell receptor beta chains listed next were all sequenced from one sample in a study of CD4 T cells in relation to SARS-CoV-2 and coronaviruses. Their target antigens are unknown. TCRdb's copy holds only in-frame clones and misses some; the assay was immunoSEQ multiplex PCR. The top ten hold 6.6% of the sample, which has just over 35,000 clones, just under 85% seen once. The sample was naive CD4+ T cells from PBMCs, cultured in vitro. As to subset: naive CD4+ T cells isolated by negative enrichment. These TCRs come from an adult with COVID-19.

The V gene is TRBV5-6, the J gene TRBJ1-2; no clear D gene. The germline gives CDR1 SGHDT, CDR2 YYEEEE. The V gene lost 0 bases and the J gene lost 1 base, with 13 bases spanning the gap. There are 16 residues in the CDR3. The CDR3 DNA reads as TGTGCCAGCAGCTTGGATGTCGGGCAGATTAACTATGGCTACACCTTC. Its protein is CASSLDVGQINYGYTF. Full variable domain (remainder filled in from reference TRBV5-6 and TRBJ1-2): DAGVTQSPTHLIKTRGQQVTLRCSPKSGHDTVSWYQQALGQGPQFIFQYYEEEERQRGNFPDRFSGHQFPNYSSELNVNALLLGDSALYLCASSLDVGQINYGYTFGSGTRLTVV.

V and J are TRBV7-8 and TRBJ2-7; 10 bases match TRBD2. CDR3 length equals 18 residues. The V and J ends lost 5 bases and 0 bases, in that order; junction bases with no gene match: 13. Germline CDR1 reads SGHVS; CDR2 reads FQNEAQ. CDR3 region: CASSPHRVGLAVSYEQYF. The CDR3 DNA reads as TGTGCCAGCAGCCCACACAGGGTCGGACTAGCGGTCTCCTACGAGCAGTACTTC. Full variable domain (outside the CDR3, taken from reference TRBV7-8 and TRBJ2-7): GAGVSQSPRYKVAKRGQDVALRCDPISGHVSLFWYQQALGQGPEFLTYFQNEAQLDKSGLPSDRFFAERPEGSVSTLKIQRTQQEDSAVYLCASSPHRVGLAVSYEQYFGPGTRLTVT.

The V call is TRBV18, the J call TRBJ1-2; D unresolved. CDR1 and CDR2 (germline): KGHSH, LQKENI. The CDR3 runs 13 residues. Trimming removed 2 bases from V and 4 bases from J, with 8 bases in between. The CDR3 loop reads CASSPGFLYGYTF. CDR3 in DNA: TGTGCCAGCTCACCAGGGTTCCTCTATGGCTACACCTTC.

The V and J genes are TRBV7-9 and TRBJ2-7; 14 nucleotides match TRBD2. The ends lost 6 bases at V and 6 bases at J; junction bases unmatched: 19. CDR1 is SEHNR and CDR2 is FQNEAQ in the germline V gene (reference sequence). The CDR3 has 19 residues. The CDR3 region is CASSTKQTPGTSGRGEQYF. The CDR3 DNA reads TGTGCCAGCAGTACTAAACAAACTCCCGGGACTAGCGGGAGAGGCGAGCAGTACTTC.

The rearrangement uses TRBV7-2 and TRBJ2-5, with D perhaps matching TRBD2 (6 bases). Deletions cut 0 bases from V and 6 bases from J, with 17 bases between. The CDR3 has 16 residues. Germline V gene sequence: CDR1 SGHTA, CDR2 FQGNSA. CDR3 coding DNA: TGTGCCAGCAGCTTAGCGGGGACTGGGGATGGCAAGACCCAGTACTTC. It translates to CASSLAGTGDGKTQYF.

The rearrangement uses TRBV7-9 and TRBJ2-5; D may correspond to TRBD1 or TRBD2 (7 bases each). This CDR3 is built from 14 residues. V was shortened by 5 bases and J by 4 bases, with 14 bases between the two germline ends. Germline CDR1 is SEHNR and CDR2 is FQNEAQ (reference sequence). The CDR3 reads CASSASGGGETQYF. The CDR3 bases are TGTGCCAGCAGCGCCTCAGGGGGGGGAGAGACCCAGTACTTC.

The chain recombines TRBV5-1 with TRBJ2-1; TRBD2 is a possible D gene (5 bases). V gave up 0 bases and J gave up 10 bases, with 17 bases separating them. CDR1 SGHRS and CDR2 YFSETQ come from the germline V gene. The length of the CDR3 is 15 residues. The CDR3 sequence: CASSLDPLAGGEQFF. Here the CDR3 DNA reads TGCGCCAGCAGCTTGGACCCCTTGGCGGGTGGCGAGCAGTTCTTC.

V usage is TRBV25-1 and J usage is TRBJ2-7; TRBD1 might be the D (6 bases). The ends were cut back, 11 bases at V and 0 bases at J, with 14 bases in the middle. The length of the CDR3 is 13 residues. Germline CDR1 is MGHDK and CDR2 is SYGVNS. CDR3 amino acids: CAARDKSSYEQYF. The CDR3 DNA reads TGTGCCGCCAGGGACAAGAGCTCCTACGAGCAGTACTTC.

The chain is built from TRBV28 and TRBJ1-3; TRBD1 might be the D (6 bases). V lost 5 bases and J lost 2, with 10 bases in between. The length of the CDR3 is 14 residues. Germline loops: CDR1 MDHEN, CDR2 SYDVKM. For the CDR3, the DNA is TGTGCCAGCAGTACCGGGACAACTGGAAACACCATATATTTT. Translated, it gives CASSTGTTGNTIYF.

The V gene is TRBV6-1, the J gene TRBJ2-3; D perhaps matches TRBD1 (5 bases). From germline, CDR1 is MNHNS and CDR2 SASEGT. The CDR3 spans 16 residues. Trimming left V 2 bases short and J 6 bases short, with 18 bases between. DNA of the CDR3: TGTGCCAGCAGTGAAACTGGGCAGGACATTTTCGATACGCAGTATTTT. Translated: CASSETGQDIFDTQYF.

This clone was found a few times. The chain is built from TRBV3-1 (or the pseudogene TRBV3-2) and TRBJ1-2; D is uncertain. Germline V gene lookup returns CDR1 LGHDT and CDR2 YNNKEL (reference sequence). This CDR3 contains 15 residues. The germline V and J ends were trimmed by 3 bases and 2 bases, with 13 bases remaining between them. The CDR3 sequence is CASSHRTASNYGYTF. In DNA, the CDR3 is TGTGCCAGCAGCCATCGGACGGCCTCCAACTATGGCTACACCTTC.

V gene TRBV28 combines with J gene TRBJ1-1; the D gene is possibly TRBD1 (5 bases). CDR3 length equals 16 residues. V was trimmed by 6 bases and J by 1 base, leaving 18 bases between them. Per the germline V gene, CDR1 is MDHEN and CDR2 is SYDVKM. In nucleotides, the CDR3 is TGTGCCAGCAGGATCCGGGACGAGACACGGAACACTGAAGCTTTCTTT. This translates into CASRIRDETRNTEAFF.

CDR3 DNA: TGTGCCAGCAGTGAAAAGATTAGCGGGAGCCACGAGCAGTACTTC. Protein sequence: CASSEKISGSHEQYF. The V and J genes are TRBV6-1 and TRBJ2-7; TRBD2 matches 9 bases. This CDR3 has 15 amino acids. Germline CDR1 MNHNS, CDR2 SASEGT. With 2 bases clipped from V and 5 bases from J, the junction kept 7 bases outside the gene matches.

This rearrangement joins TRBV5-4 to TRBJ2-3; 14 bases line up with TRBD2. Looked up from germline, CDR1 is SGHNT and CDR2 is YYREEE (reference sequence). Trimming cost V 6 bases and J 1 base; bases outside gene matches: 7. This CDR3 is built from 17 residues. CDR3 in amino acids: CASTGTSGSEGTDTQYF. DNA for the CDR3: TGTGCCAGCACCGGGACTAGCGGGAGTGAAGGCACAGATACGCAGTATTTT.

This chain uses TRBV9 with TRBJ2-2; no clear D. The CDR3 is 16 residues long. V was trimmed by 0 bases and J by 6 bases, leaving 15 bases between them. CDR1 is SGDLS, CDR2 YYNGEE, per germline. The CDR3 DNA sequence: TGTGCCAGCAGCGTAGTAGTGCCGCCAATGGCCGGGGAGCTGTTTTTT. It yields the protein CASSVVVPPMAGELFF. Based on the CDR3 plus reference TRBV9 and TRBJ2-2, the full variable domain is DSGVTQTPKHLITATGQRVTLRCSPRSGDLSVYWYQQSLDQGLQFLIQYYNGEERAKGNILERFSAQQFPDLHSELNLSSLELGDSALYFCASSVVVPPMAGELFFGEGSRLTVL.

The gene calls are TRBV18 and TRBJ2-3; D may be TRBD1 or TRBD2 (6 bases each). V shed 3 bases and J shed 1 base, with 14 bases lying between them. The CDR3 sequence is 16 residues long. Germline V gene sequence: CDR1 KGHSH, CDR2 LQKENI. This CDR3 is CASSPSGGSRTDTQYF. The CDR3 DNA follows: TGTGCCAGCTCACCCTCCGGGGGCTCGCGCACAGATACGCAGTATTTT.

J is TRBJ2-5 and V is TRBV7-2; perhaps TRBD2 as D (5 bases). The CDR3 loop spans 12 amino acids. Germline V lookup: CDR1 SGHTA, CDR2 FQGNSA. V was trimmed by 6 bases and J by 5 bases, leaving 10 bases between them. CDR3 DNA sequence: TGTGCCAGCAGAGAGGGTCGGGAGACCCAGTACTTC. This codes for CASREGRETQYF.